This TCR beta chain was documented in a study of control samples from healthy donors and cancer patients. A remark on this clone: This specimen includes other DNA sequences encoding the same CDR3.

Sequenced by immunoSEQ multiplex PCR; TCRdb stores in-frame clones only, minus some. The profile shows 150,000 to 200,000 clones, roughly 88% of them singletons. Trimming stripped 0 bases from V and 1 base from J, with 10 bases between. CDR1 is SGDLS and CDR2 is YYNGEE in the germline V gene. The CDR3 spans 15 residues. The sequence was collected from a young man in good health. The rearrangement links TRBV9 to TRBJ1-1, with D possibly being TRBD1 (6 bases). Sequencing was performed on blood. The CDR3 loop reads CASSVGQGRNTEAFF. The CDR3 nucleotides read TGTGCCAGCAGCGTAGGTCAGGGGAGGAACACTGAAGCTTTCTTT.